This TCR beta chain appears in the sequencing data of a study of shared clonotypes between healthy human individuals. The CDR3 is 14 residues long. Germline lookup yields CDR1 GTSNPN and CDR2 SVGIG (reference sequence). The V gene lost 1 base and the J gene lost 6 bases, with 13 bases spanning the gap. Sequenced by immunoSEQ multiplex PCR; TCRdb stores in-frame clones only, minus some. The data contain roughly 680,000 clones, roughly 72% of them singletons. This receptor was taken from a woman aged 30 to 39 in good health. The specimen sequenced was memory CD4+ T cells sorted from blood. The subset: CD45RA-negative fraction. The chain uses TRBV30 and TRBJ1-5, with D possibly TRBD1 on 5 matching bases. CDR3 in DNA: TGTGCCTGGAGTGCTCAGGGTGGTAGTCAGCCCCAGCATTTT. Encoded protein: CAWSAQGGSQPQHF.